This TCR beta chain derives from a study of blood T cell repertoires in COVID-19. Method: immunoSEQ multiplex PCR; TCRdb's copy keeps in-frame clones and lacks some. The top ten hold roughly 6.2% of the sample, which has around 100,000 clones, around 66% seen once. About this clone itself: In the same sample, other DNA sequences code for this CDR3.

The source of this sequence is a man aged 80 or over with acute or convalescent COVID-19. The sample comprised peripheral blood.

The CDR3 DNA reads as TGTGCCAGTAGTCCCGGACAGAACACTGAAGCTTTCTTT. Its translation is CASSPGQNTEAFF. J is TRBJ1-1 and V is TRBV19; tentative D call: TRBD1 (5 bases). Germline CDR1 LNHDA, CDR2 SQIVND (reference sequence). The V end was cut by 5 bases, the J end by 1 base, with 8 bases between. This CDR3 spans 13 amino acids.